The 10 T cell receptor beta chains below all came from one sample that was sequenced in a study of blood T cells in healthy people across ages. For the second PCR, which ran for about 6 to 12 cycles, a sample-barcoded 5' primer and a J-beta primer mix were used. TCRdb redid the calling of the 5' RACE reads with MiXCR, one entry per CDR3 protein. The top ten hold around 2.1% of the sample, which has about 1.8 million distinct CDR3 sequences, around 50% seen once. The sequenced material came from blood. The receptors were sampled from a woman in her 40s in good health.

This rearrangement joins TRBV11-2 to TRBJ2-2; 10 positions match TRBD1. The CDR3 loop spans 16 amino acids. Germline CDR1 reads SGHAT; CDR2 reads FQNNGV. V lost 1 base, J lost 5 bases, and 4 bases stayed unmatched. CDR3 in DNA: TGTGCCAGCAGCTTAGTGGGACAGGGGATTACCGGGGAGCTGTTTTTT. Amino acid sequence: CASSLVGQGITGELFF.

This clonotype was detected a few times. The J gene is TRBJ1-6, the V gene TRBV5-1, with D perhaps TRBD1 (5 bases). Trimming took 4 bases from V and 13 from J, leaving 24 bases between them. From germline, CDR1 is SGHRS and CDR2 YFSETQ. CDR3 length equals 16 residues. The CDR3 protein is CASSPSGGRELAPLHF. CDR3 nucleotide sequence: TGCGCCAGCAGCCCGAGTGGTGGCAGGGAACTTGCCCCCCTCCACTTT.

Written as DNA, the CDR3 is TGCAGTGCTAGAGATAAAGGTAGAGACCAAGAGACCCAGTACTTC. Residues: CSARDKGRDQETQYF. This chain links TRBV20-1 with TRBJ2-5; no clear D. The V and J ends lost 0 bases and 0 bases respectively, with 11 bases between them. Germline CDR1 DFQATT, CDR2 SNEGSKA (reference sequence). The CDR3 length is 15 residues.

This clonotype was counted between two and nine times. The chain carries TRBV4-1 and TRBJ2-1; D is perhaps TRBD1 (6 bases). V lost 4 bases, J lost 5 bases, and 12 bases lay in between. Germline V gives CDR1 MGHRA, CDR2 YSYEKL. The CDR3 is 14 residues long. This CDR3 reads CASSPDTGNNEQFF. The CDR3 nucleotides read TGCGCCAGCAGCCCAGACACAGGGAACAATGAGCAGTTCTTC.

V gene TRBV20-1 combines with J gene TRBJ1-1, with 7 bases that match TRBD1. V trimming: 5 bases; J trimming: 0 bases; junction bases outside the gene matches: 6. The germline CDR1 and CDR2 sequences are DFQATT and SNEGSKA (reference sequence). The CDR3 runs 14 residues. In nucleotides, the CDR3 is TGCAGTGCTCCCGCCGGGACAGTGAACACTGAAGCTTTCTTT. Protein product: CSAPAGTVNTEAFF.

The chain couples TRBV20-1 to TRBJ1-5; no clear D gene. The germline gives CDR1 DFQATT, CDR2 SNEGSKA (reference sequence). Trimming stripped 4 bases from V and 1 base from J, with 5 bases between. This CDR3 spans 12 amino acids. The CDR3 here is CSAIKSNQPQHF. The CDR3, as DNA: TGCAGTGCTATAAAGAGCAATCAGCCCCAGCATTTT.

The chain links TRBV27 to TRBJ2-5; 12 nucleotides line up with TRBD2. V was clipped by 5 bases and J by 3 bases; unmatched bases: 4. CDR1 is MNHEY and CDR2 is SMNVEV in the germline V gene (reference sequence). The CDR3 runs to 15 residues. As DNA, the CDR3 is TGTGCCAGCAGTCTATGGACTAGCGGGGAAGAGACCCAGTACTTC. It encodes CASSLWTSGEETQYF.

The genes are TRBV12-3 or TRBV12-4 and TRBJ2-5, with 8 positions matching TRBD1. The CDR3 loop spans 15 amino acids. The J segment lost 2 bases and the V segment lost 8 bases, leaving 10 bases of the junction unmatched. The DNA of the CDR3 is TGTGCCAGCGGCGAAAGGACAGGGCCACAAGAGACCCAGTACTTC. This gives the protein CASGERTGPQETQYF.

This clonotype was recorded at least ten times. V is TRBV4-1 and J is TRBJ2-7, with D possibly TRBD2 on 7 matching bases. Germline values: CDR1 MGHRA, CDR2 YSYEKL. Trimming removed 4 bases at V and 0 bases at J, with 13 bases between. CDR3 length: 15 amino acids. Written as DNA, the CDR3 is TGCGCCAGCAGCCCACTTGCGGGGGCCTCCTACGAGCAGTACTTC. Its translation is CASSPLAGASYEQYF.

This chain links TRBV20-1 with TRBJ2-3; TRBD1 might be the D (6 bases). CDR3 length equals 13 residues. CDR1 is DFQATT, CDR2 SNEGSKA, per germline (reference sequence). The V end lost 5 bases, the J end lost 3 bases, and 12 bases lay between the germline ends. CDR3 sequence: CSAFTDSTDTQYF. In DNA form, the CDR3 reads TGCAGTGCTTTTACGGACAGTACAGATACGCAGTATTTT.